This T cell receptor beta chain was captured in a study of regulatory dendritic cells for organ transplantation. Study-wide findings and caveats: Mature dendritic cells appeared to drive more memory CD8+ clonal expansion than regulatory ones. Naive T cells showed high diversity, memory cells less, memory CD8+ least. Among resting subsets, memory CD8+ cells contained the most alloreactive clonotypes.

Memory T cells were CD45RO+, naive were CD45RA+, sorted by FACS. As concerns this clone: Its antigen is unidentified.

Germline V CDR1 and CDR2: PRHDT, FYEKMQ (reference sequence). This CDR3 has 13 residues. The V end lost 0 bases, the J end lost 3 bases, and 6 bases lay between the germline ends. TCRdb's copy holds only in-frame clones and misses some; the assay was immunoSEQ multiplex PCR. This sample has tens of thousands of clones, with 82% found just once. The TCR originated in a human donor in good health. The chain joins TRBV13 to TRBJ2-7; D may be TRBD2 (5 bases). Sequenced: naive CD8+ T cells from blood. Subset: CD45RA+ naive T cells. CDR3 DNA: TGTGCCAGCAGCTTAGGAGAGGGCTACGAGCAGTACTTC. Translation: CASSLGEGYEQYF.